This TCR beta chain was documented in a study of shared clonotypes between healthy human individuals (dated by TCRdb to about 2020). Context from the whole study: The cohort included a few men and a couple of women between 18 and 49 years of age. For each donor, CD4 naive and CD4 memory were each run on three plates, CD8 naive on two plates, and CD8 memory on one plate. Blood TCR repertoires of a handful of healthy adults were deeply sequenced to estimate repertoire size and the extent of clonotype sharing between individuals. Different laboratories and diverse techniques were used to prepare libraries and sequence TCR repertoires, to increase sequencing depth and limit assay-specific biases. Each donor's leukapheresis produced roughly between roughly 0.85 and 10 billion PBMCs. Results and caveats for the whole study, not just this receptor: Across four donors, about 4.5% of naive CD4, 3% to 3.5% of naive CD8, about 2.3% of memory CD4, and 0.4% of memory CD8 clonotypes were shared. Naive subsets generally had larger estimated clonotype richness than memory subsets did. The small number of donors limited the genetic and exposure-history diversity represented. Even with the large sequencing depth, rarefaction of the sorted-subset datasets indicated that sequencing was incomplete. Pairwise subsampling led to the expectation that sequencing depth would affect the degree of clonotype sharing among donors. Sampling was restricted to blood, and TCR repertoires in tissues likely differ from the TCR repertoires found in blood. Clonotypes shared by all four sorted-subset donors showed higher generation probabilities than non-shared clonotypes.

For this chain, trimming is 0 bases at the V end and 2 bases at the J end, and the number of junction bases without a gene match is 3. The germline V gene (reference sequence) yields SGHNT for CDR1 and YYREEE for CDR2. From the cysteine up to the phenylalanine, the CDR3 has a length of 16 residues. The retained sequence is limited to the CDR3, 48 bases, with the frame set at the first base. On this clone: Its target antigen remains unknown. Qualities for individual bases were not recorded, and no much larger clone is one base off.

The donors were healthy, HIV-negative adults who had no recently reported acute infections or vaccinations. Every donor was a Caucasian adult living in Nashville, Tennessee, USA. CD4+ T cells were enriched by magnetic negative selection, after which naive cells were positively selected on CD45RA and the negative fraction was taken as the memory subset. Blood was obtained by leukapheresis, after which PBMCs were separated by Ficoll-Histopaque density gradient centrifugation and cryopreserved in liquid nitrogen vapor phase. Analytical flow cytometry was used to check the purity and quantity of each magnetically sorted T cell population. Genomic DNA was isolated from every sorted fraction and measured by UV absorbance on a Nanodrop 2000c. Using the deep immunoSEQ assay, TCR CDR3 regions were amplified from genomic DNA by multiplex PCR. Genomic DNA extracted from each cell subset was distributed evenly over all wells of several immunoSEQ 96-well plates, and each plate served as one replicate. For sorted subsets, 150 to 200 ng genomic DNA, equal to tens of thousands of T cell genomes, was loaded into each replicate PCR. The purified libraries were quantified using a Qubit 3.0 fluorometer, sized with a Bioanalyzer 2100, and then quantified again using the KAPA Library Quantification kit. A separate single-read 150-cycle Illumina NextSeq 550 flow cell was used to sequence each immunoSEQ 96-well plate. On the study's bioinformatics: The immunoSEQ output contained only junctional sequences without quality scores, so filtering could not match that applied to full-length reads. Sequences were annotated with PyIR, a Python wrapper for IgBLAST v1.9, using IMGT germline references to assign V/J genes and CDR3. Reads with weak V/J assignments (E-value above 1e-6), missing CDR3, stop codons, out-of-frame junctions, or ambiguous translated residues were removed. V3J clonotypes were defined as sequences sharing the same inferred V gene, J gene, and CDR3 amino acid sequence. Percentage overlap between repertoires was calculated by dividing the number of shared unique clonotypes by the size of the smaller repertoire. RTK rarefaction, the Chao1 estimator, and Recon v2.1 estimates of unobserved clonotypes were used to assess repertoire richness. Generation probabilities were computed with OLGA for all TCRbeta clonotypes obtained by the gDNA method from a few donors. In TCRdb, the immuneACCESS table is reduced to in-frame sequences with V and J assigned. These tables do not hold every clone; where another copy was compared, an unresolved V gene accounts for under half, and the others remain unexplained. That table furnishes V, J and clone size, whereas the DNA furnished D and trimming. The table for this sample lists over 1.4 million clones; around 97% of them were counted only once. 0.95% to 1.5% of the sample belongs to the ten largest clones.

Source material: naive CD4+ T cells sorted from blood. The sample's cell subset or site label, in plain terms: CD45RA+ positively selected. This receptor was obtained from a man aged 30 to 45 in good health. In this chain, TRBV5-4 is recombined with TRBJ2-7; 12 middle bases align to TRBD2. The CDR3 amino acid sequence is: CASSLGLAGGTYEQYF. The DNA is TGTGCCAGCAGCTTGGGTCTAGCGGGAGGGACCTACGAGCAGTACTTC.